The sequence of this T cell receptor beta chain was determined in a study of T cells in pancreatic ductal adenocarcinoma. General observations from the study: Mean clonality was approximately 0.1 in tumors and approximately 0.072 in blood, not significantly different. The resected cohort was biased toward the minority with early-stage disease. Blood had more productive templates and about 7.9-fold more unique clonotypes than tumor.

Concerning this clone: No antigen is known for it.

After removal of 1 base from V and 2 bases from J, the junction contained 2 bases not matched to a gene. CDR3 length: 15 amino acids. Germline V CDR1 and CDR2: SGHAT, FQNNGV. No neoadjuvant therapy was given to the selected pancreatic ductal adenocarcinoma patients before their surgery. The repertoire was sequenced with immunoSEQ multiplex PCR; TCRdb's copy has only in-frame clones and lacks some. The sample includes around 94,000 clones, around 96% of them seen just once. The sequencing sample was made of PBMCs. The receptor was isolated from a human donor with pancreatic ductal adenocarcinoma. The chain employs TRBV11-2 and TRBJ2-1; TRBD2 matches at 7 bases. CDR3 sequence: CASSLAGGPYNEQFF. The CDR3 DNA is TGTGCCAGCAGCTTAGCGGGAGGTCCCTACAATGAGCAGTTCTTC.